The rows below give T cell receptor beta chains drawn from one sample of a study of blood T cells in healthy people across ages. TCRdb called the 5' RACE reads again in MiXCR, with one record for every CDR3 protein. The sample has roughly 1.6 million distinct CDR3 sequences, about 35% seen once. The specimen was blood. These receptors were obtained from a woman in her twenties or thirties in good health. Each CDR3 is given with its conserved first and last residue. The D gene is left open where the match is weak. Part of the rows lack a size; the others show once, few, many or a class for expanded clones.

few,14,TRBV20-1,TRBD1,TRBJ1-2,TGCAGTGCTCGGACGGACAGGGCCAAAGAGGGCTACACCTTC,CSARTDRAKEGYTF
few,13,TRBV2,TRBD1,TRBJ2-7,TGTGCCAGACCCGACAGGGGGCTCTACGAGCAGTACTTC,CARPDRGLYEQYF
once,15,TRBV19,NA,TRBJ2-3,TGTGCCAGTACGGTGGGGGCCACATACGCAGATACGCAGTATTTT,CASTVGATYADTQYF
NA,10,TRBV2,NA,TRBJ1-2,TGTGCCAGCCACTCGTATGGCTACACCTTC,CASHSYGYTF
once,15,TRBV9,TRBD1,TRBJ1-6,TGTGCCAGCAGCGTAGATACAGGGGATAATTCACCCCTCCACTTT,CASSVDTGDNSPLHF
NA,14,TRBV2,TRBD1,TRBJ2-5,TGTGCCAGCATCGACAGGGGGCGGGGGGAGACCCAGTACTTC,CASIDRGRGETQYF
few,13,TRBV7-9,NA,TRBJ1-4,TGTGCCAGCAGAGGATGGGTGGAGGAAAAACTGTTTTTT,CASRGWVEEKLFF
few,13,TRBV7-3,NA,TRBJ2-3,TGTGCCAGCAGCGGATCCCCGGGGGATACGCAGTATTTT,CASSGSPGDTQYF
NA,19,TRBV5-1,TRBD2,TRBJ2-3,TGCGCCAGCAGCCAACCCTCGGGACTAGCGGGAGGACGGACAGATACGCAGTATTTT,CASSQPSGLAGGRTDTQYF
many,13,TRBV7-2,NA,TRBJ1-2,TGTGCCAGCAGCTTAGTTGCGGGGCATGGCTACACCTTC,CASSLVAGHGYTF
many,16,TRBV20-1,NA,TRBJ2-6,TGCAGTCCTAACCAGGGGGGAGCTTCTGGGGCCAACGTCCTGACTTTC,CSPNQGGASGANVLTF
many,14,TRBV6-1,TRBD1,TRBJ1-5,TGTGCCAGCAGTGTTACAGGGGGCAATCAGCCCCAGCATTTT,CASSVTGGNQPQHF
few,16,TRBV7-9,TRBD2,TRBJ2-5,TGTGCCAGCAGCTTTGGTGGGCGGGGGTACCAAGAGACCCAGTACTTC,CASSFGGRGYQETQYF
NA,16,TRBV2,TRBD2,TRBJ2-1,TGTGCCAGCAGGTTCCTGACTAGCGGGTCCTACAATGAGCAGTTCTTC,CASRFLTSGSYNEQFF
NA,14,TRBV5-1,NA,TRBJ2-7,TGCGCCAGCAGATTATTAACAGGGAACTACGAGCAGTACTTC,CASRLLTGNYEQYF
NA,14,TRBV4-2,NA,TRBJ1-1,TGTGCCGGCAGCCAAGGTGGGGGGTTGGCTGAAGCTTTCTTT,CAGSQGGGLAEAFF
NA,13,TRBV5-1,NA,TRBJ1-1,TGCGCCAGCAGCTTGGTTGATTTCTCTGAAGCTTTCTTT,CASSLVDFSEAFF
few,14,TRBV28,TRBD1,TRBJ2-1,TGTGCCAGCAGTTACCGACAGGGGGCTTATGAGCGGTTCTTC,CASSYRQGAYERFF
once,16,TRBV7-2,NA,TRBJ1-1,TGTGCCAGCAGCTTAGCGGGGGCAGGGGCTAGCACTGAAGCTTTCTTT,CASSLAGAGASTEAFF
few,14,TRBV6-6,TRBD2,TRBJ2-7,TGTGCCACTGGGACTAGCGGGGGCAGCTACGAGCAGTACTTC,CATGTSGGSYEQYF
NA,16,TRBV28,TRBD2,TRBJ2-3,TGTGCCAGCAGTCCGCGGGTAGCGGGGGTCACAGATACGCAGTATTTT,CASSPRVAGVTDTQYF
few,18,TRBV3-1,TRBD2,TRBJ2-1,TGTGCCAGCAGCCAAGGGGACGTTAGCGGGATGTCCTACAATGAGCAGTTCTTC,CASSQGDVSGMSYNEQFF
once,13,TRBV20-1,TRBD1,TRBJ1-2,TGCAGTGCTTCTGGGACAGCCCTCTATGGCTACACCTTC,CSASGTALYGYTF
NA,14,TRBV5-6,NA,TRBJ2-7,TGTGCCAGCTCTCCCGGGCAGGAACCATACGAGCAGTACTTC,CASSPGQEPYEQYF
NA,13,TRBV20-1,NA,TRBJ2-5,TGCAGTGCTATTAGCGGTGAACAAGAGACCCAGTACTTC,CSAISGEQETQYF
NA,13,TRBV7-9,NA,TRBJ1-1,TGTGCCAGCAGCCTTATCGGGACCCCTGAAGCTTTCTTT,CASSLIGTPEAFF
NA,14,TRBV20-1,NA,TRBJ2-5,TGCAGTGCTAGGTTGGGGGGGGCTCAAGAGACCCAGTACTTC,CSARLGGAQETQYF
few,16,TRBV3-1,TRBD2,TRBJ2-7,TGTGCCAGCAGCCAAGTCACAGGACTAGCTGCCTACGAGCAGTACTTC,CASSQVTGLAAYEQYF
NA,15,TRBV7-3,TRBD1,TRBJ1-2,TGTGCCAGCAGCTTAGAGGGGACAGACGCCTATGGCTACACCTTC,CASSLEGTDAYGYTF
NA,21,TRBV28,NA,TRBJ2-3,TGTGCCAGCAGCGCCTTATATAACGAACGGGGCACGGCATTCGGCACAGATACGCAGTATTTT,CASSALYNERGTAFGTDTQYF
few,19,TRBV10-3,NA,TRBJ1-2,TGTGCCATCAGTGAGTCGAGGCTGGGCCAGCGACCAGTTAACTATGGCTACACCTTC,CAISESRLGQRPVNYGYTF
NA,15,TRBV19,TRBD1,TRBJ2-7,TGTGCCAGTAGTCGGGACAGGAATCTACCCTACGAGCAGTACTTC,CASSRDRNLPYEQYF
NA,17,TRBV6-5,TRBD2,TRBJ2-1,TGTGCCAGCAGTTACTCGATGGGCGGGAGACCCTACAATGAGCAGTTCTTC,CASSYSMGGRPYNEQFF
many,13,TRBV29-1,TRBD2,TRBJ2-5,TGCAGCGTTGAGCAGACTAGCTCGGAGACCCAGTACTTC,CSVEQTSSETQYF
NA,17,TRBV7-8,NA,TRBJ1-2,TGTGCCAGCAGCGGGTCCGGACCCCCGGCGCCTAACTATGGCTACACCTTC,CASSGSGPPAPNYGYTF
once,15,TRBV6-5,TRBD2,TRBJ2-1,TGTGCCAGCAGTTACGGAGCGGGGGTGTACAATGAGCAGTTCTTC,CASSYGAGVYNEQFF
NA,12,TRBV5-5,NA,TRBJ1-1,TGTGCCAGCAGTCAGCAGCACACTGAAGCTTTCTTT,CASSQQHTEAFF
NA,14,TRBV7-2,TRBD2,TRBJ2-5,TGTGCCAGCATCGCGGTGGGACTAGCGGGAGAGCAGTACTTC,CASIAVGLAGEQYF
NA,14,TRBV5-1,NA,TRBJ2-7,TGCGCCAGCAGCCTCGGGCCATTTTTAGCCGAGCAGTACTTC,CASSLGPFLAEQYF
NA,15,TRBV7-8,NA,TRBJ1-1,TGTGCCAGCAGCCCGCGGGCCACCACGAACACTGAAGCTTTCTTT,CASSPRATTNTEAFF
many,11,TRBV29-1,NA,TRBJ1-2,TGCAGCGTTGGCAGGGACTATGGCTACACCTTC,CSVGRDYGYTF
NA,13,TRBV20-1,NA,TRBJ1-4,TGCAGTGCTGCAGCAAACCTCCGAGAAAAACTGTTTTTT,CSAAANLREKLFF
NA,16,TRBV9,NA,TRBJ2-7,TGTGCCAGCAGCGCGGGCACAGGGAATAGCCGCTACGAGCAGTACTTC,CASSAGTGNSRYEQYF
NA,14,TRBV7-9,NA,TRBJ2-5,TGTGCCAGCAGCACAGCTGGGGCTTTTGAGACCCAGTACTTC,CASSTAGAFETQYF
many,16,TRBV12-3/TRBV12-4,NA,TRBJ2-5,TGTGCCAGCAGTTTAGGGTACAGGGAAGTTTTCAAGACCCAGTACTTC,CASSLGYREVFKTQYF
many,17,TRBV6-2/TRBV6-3,TRBD2,TRBJ2-1,TGTGCCAGCAGTTACGAACTAGCGGTGAGCTCCTACAATGAGCAGTTCTTC,CASSYELAVSSYNEQFF
NA,14,TRBV3-1,NA,TRBJ1-5,TGTGCCAGCAGCCAAGGGTATGAGGTTCAGCCCCAGCATTTT,CASSQGYEVQPQHF
NA,15,TRBV5-5,NA,TRBJ2-5,TGTGCCAGCAGCTTGGAAGGGGCCGGGTGGGAGACCCAGTACTTC,CASSLEGAGWETQYF
few,13,TRBV20-1,NA,TRBJ1-5,TGCAGTGCTAGGTATCGGGAGAATCAGCCCCAGCATTTT,CSARYRENQPQHF
few,15,TRBV28,TRBD1,TRBJ2-3,TGTGCCAGCAGGTTGGACAGGGGAGAGACAGATACGCAGTATTTT,CASRLDRGETDTQYF
NA,11,TRBV11-2,NA,TRBJ2-3,TGTGCCAGCAGTCACCAAGATACGCAGTATTTT,CASSHQDTQYF
NA,13,TRBV27,NA,TRBJ1-1,TGTGCCAGCAGGGCCTCGTTGGGGACTGAAGCTTTCTTT,CASRASLGTEAFF
few,15,TRBV7-8,TRBD2,TRBJ2-7,TGTGCCAGCAGCCTCGGACTAGCGGGTACTATCGAGCAGTACTTC,CASSLGLAGTIEQYF
few,22,TRBV10-3,NA,TRBJ1-2,TGTGCCACCAGTGAGGGGAATTTCGGTTTGATTCCTGGCAGGATCTTAAACTATGGCTACACCTTC,CATSEGNFGLIPGRILNYGYTF
NA,12,TRBV27,NA,TRBJ2-1,TGTGCCAGCAGTCCCTTTTACAATGAGCAGTTCTTC,CASSPFYNEQFF